This section outlines one TCR beta chain sequence together with its context. The antigen remains undetermined. The protocol was immunoSEQ multiplex PCR, while the TCRdb copy is restricted to in-frame clones and leaves out a portion. This table holds about 77,000 clones, 74% found once. The CDR3 is 14 residues long. Trimming took off 3 bases at V and 3 bases at J, with 11 bases between the two ends. The germline V gene encodes CDR1 MNHEY and CDR2 SVGAGI. People whose metastatic non-small-cell lung cancer was chemo-refractory got focal radiation along with CTLA-4 blockade by ipilimumab. The record originates from a study of radiotherapy plus CTLA-4 blockade in lung cancer. About the research overall: With about a third of patients having disease control, objective responses were seen in roughly 18%.

Study observations and caveats: Early clone dynamics of blood T cells, plus interferon-beta, reportedly predicted response best. Clones derived from tumor TCRs expanded in blood after radiotherapy plus ipilimumab.

Specimen: peripheral blood, collected from a patient treated with radiotherapy plus ipilimumab. This sequence was found in a human donor with non-small cell lung cancer whose response to radiotherapy plus ipilimumab could not be evaluated. This chain connects TRBV6-5 to TRBJ1-2; D is undetermined. The CDR3, as DNA: TGTGCCAGCAGTTATGAGGGCGGTGACTATGGCTACACCTTC. Its protein product is CASSYEGGDYGYTF.